This entry features one T cell receptor (beta chain) sequence. Primers: 60 Vbeta forward and 13 Jbeta reverse. TCRdb's table, derived via immunoSEQ multiplex PCR, lists solely in-frame clones and lacks some. The repertoire has about 140,000 clones, more than 55% of them found once; the top ten carry roughly 6%. This sample was included in a study of cytomegalovirus exposure and HLA in healthy donors. Study as a whole: Earlier results showed almost 120 million unique TCR beta sequences derived from roughly 180 million T cells.

The CDR3 consists of 13 residues. Germline V gene sequence: CDR1 SNHLY, CDR2 FYNNEI. V lost 8 bases and J lost 1, with 11 bases in between. This receptor was taken from a woman aged 60-75 years in good health and CMV-seronegative. The specimen sequenced was PBMCs. The chain recombines TRBV2 with TRBJ1-1; D is unresolved. The CDR3 region has the DNA TGTGCCAGCCCGAGAGGAGAGAACACTGAAGCTTTCTTT. Its translation is CASPRGENTEAFF.